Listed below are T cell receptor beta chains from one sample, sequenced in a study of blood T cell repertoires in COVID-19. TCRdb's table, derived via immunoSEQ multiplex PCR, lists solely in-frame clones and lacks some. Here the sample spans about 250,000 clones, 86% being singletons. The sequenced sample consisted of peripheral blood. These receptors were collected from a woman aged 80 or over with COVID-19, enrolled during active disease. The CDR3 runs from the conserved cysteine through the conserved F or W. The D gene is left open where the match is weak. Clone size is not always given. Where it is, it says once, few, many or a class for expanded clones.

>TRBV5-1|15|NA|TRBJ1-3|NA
CASSLLQGTGNTIYF
TGCGCCAGCAGCTTACTACAGGGAACGGGAAACACCATATATTTT
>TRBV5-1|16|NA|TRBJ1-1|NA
CASSLDYQKINTEAFF
TGCGCCAGCAGCTTGGACTACCAGAAAATAAACACTGAAGCTTTCTTT
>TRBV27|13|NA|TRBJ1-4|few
CASSATGREKLFF
TGTGCCAGCAGCGCGACGGGTCGGGAAAAACTGTTTTTT
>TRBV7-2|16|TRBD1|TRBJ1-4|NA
CASSRNGGTVGEKLFF
TGTGCCAGCAGCCGCAACGGAGGGACAGTGGGTGAAAAACTGTTTTTT
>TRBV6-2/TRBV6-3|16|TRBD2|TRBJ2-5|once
CASSSPLAEYQETQYF
TGTGCCAGCAGCTCCCCACTAGCGGAGTACCAAGAGACCCAGTACTTC
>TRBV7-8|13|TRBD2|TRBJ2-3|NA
CAVAGGQRDTQYF
TGTGCCGTAGCGGGGGGGCAGCGAGATACGCAGTATTTT
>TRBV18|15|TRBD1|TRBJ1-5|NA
CASSPTGDPRQPQHF
TGTGCCAGCTCCCCGACAGGGGATCCGCGCCAGCCCCAGCATTTT
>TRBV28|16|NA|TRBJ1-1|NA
CASSTIRGVVNTEAFF
TGTGCCAGCAGTACTATACGGGGAGTCGTGAACACTGAAGCTTTCTTT
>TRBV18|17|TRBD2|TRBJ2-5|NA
CASSPPRTSAGKETQYF
TGTGCCAGCTCACCACCTCGTACTAGCGCGGGGAAAGAGACCCAGTACTTC
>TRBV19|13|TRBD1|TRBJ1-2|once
CASRGQDVYGYTF
TGTGCCAGTAGGGGACAGGACGTCTATGGCTACACCTTC
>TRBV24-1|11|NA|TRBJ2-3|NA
CATSATDTQYF
TGTGCCACCAGTGCGACAGATACGCAGTATTTT
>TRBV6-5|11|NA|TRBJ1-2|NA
CASSSDRIYTF
TGTGCCAGCAGTTCGGACAGAATCTACACCTTC
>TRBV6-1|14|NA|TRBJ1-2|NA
CASSDTGANYGYTF
TGTGCCAGCAGTGATACAGGAGCTAACTATGGCTACACCTTC
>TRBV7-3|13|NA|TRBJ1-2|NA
CASSRGGGDGYTF
TGTGCCAGCAGCCGGGGCGGGGGGGACGGCTACACCTTC
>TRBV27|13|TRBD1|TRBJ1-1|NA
CASSADRGTEAFF
TGTGCCAGCAGTGCCGACAGGGGCACTGAAGCTTTCTTT
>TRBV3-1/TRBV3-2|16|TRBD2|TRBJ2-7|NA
CASSQVASGGASEQYF
TGTGCCAGCAGCCAAGTCGCAAGCGGGGGGGCGAGTGAGCAGTACTTC
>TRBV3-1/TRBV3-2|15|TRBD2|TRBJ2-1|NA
CASSTSGGAYNEQFF
TGTGCCAGCAGCACTAGCGGGGGGGCTTACAATGAGCAGTTCTTC
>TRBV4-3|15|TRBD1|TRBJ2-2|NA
CASSQERTGSGELFF
TGCGCCAGCAGCCAAGAGCGGACAGGGTCCGGGGAGCTGTTTTTT
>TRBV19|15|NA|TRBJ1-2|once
CASSIEYLGGYGYTF
TGTGCCAGTAGTATCGAGTATCTGGGGGGCTATGGCTACACCTTC
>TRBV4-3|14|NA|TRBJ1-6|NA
CASSQGQNNSPLHF
TGCGCCAGCAGCCAAGGACAGAATAATTCACCCCTCCACTTT
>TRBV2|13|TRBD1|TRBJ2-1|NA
CASSRDREAVQFF
TGTGCCAGCAGTCGGGACAGGGAGGCGGTGCAGTTCTTC
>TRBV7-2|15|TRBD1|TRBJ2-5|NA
CASNGQGILGETQYF
TGTGCCAGCAATGGACAGGGGATATTGGGAGAGACCCAGTACTTC
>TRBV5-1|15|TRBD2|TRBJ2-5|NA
CASSLGLAGAETQYF
TGCGCCAGCAGCTTGGGACTAGCGGGGGCAGAGACCCAGTACTTC
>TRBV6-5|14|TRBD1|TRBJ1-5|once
CASIIGGGVQPQHF
TGTGCCAGCATAATAGGGGGCGGGGTACAGCCCCAGCATTTT
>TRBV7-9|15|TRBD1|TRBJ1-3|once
CASSAVAGQGNTIYF
TGTGCCAGCAGCGCCGTAGCGGGACAGGGAAACACCATATATTTT
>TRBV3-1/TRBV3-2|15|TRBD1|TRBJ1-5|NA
CASSSDRGSSQPQHF
TGTGCCAGCAGCTCCGACAGGGGGAGTTCTCAGCCCCAGCATTTT
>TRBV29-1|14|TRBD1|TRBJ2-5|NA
CSVRQGANQETQYF
TGCAGCGTTCGACAGGGCGCTAACCAAGAGACCCAGTACTTC